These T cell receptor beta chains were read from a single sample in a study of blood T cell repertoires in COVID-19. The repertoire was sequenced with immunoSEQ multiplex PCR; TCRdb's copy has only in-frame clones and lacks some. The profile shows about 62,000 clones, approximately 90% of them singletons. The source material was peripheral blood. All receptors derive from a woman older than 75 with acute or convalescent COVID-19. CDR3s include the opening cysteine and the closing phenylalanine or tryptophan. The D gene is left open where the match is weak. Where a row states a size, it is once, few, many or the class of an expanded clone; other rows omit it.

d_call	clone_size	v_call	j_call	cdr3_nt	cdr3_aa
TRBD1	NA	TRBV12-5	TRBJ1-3	TGTGCTAGTGGTTTGGTGCTCGTTCCGGGACAGCGAGGAAACACCATATATTTT	CASGLVLVPGQRGNTIYF
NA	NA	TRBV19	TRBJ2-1	TGTGCCAGTAGACGGGATAGTGAGCAGTTCTTC	CASRRDSEQFF
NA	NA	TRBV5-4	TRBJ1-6	TGTGCCAGCAGCCGAGAGACAGACAATTCACCCCTCCACTTT	CASSRETDNSPLHF
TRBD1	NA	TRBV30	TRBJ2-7	TGTGCCTGGACCGGGGACAGGAGCTCCTACGAGCAGTACTTC	CAWTGDRSSYEQYF
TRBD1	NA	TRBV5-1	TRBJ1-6	TGCGCCAGCAGTTATGGACAGGGGTCTTCACCCCTCCACTTT	CASSYGQGSSPLHF
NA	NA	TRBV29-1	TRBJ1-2	TGCAGCTCCCTGGGTCCAGGGCCTAATGCTTTGGGCTACACCTTC	CSSLGPGPNALGYTF
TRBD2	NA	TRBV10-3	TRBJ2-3	TGTGCCATCAGTGAGCATACTAGCGGGAATTTCGCAGATACGCAGTATTTT	CAISEHTSGNFADTQYF
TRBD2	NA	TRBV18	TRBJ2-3	TGTGCCAGCTCACCACTTTTCGGGGGGGACAGCACAGATACGCAGTATTTT	CASSPLFGGDSTDTQYF
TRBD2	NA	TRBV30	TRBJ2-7	TGTGCCTGGAGTGTAGCGGGGTACGAGCAGTACTTC	CAWSVAGYEQYF
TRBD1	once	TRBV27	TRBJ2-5	TGTGCCAGCAGTTACGGACAGGGGGGAGAGACCCAGTACTTC	CASSYGQGGETQYF
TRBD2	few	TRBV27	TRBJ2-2	TGTGCCAGCAGAAGCCGGACTAGCAAGGCCGGGGAGCTGTTTTTT	CASRSRTSKAGELFF
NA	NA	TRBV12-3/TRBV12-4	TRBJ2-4	TGTGCCAGCAGTTTCAGTCAGGGAACAAAGTACTTC	CASSFSQGTKYF
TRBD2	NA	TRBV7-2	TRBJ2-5	TGTGCCAGCAGCTTAGCGGCGGGGGGAGCCCAAGAGACCCAGTACTTC	CASSLAAGGAQETQYF
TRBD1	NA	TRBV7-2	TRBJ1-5	TGTGCCAGCAGTTCTACAGGGGGCAATCAGCCCCAGCATTTT	CASSSTGGNQPQHF
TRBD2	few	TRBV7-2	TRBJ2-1	TGTGCCAGCAGCTCGACTAGCGGGGGGTATGATGAGCAGTTCTTC	CASSSTSGGYDEQFF
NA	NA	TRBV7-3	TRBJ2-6	TGTGCCAGCAGCCCCGGAGGAATAGGGTCCCCTCTGACTTTC	CASSPGGIGSPLTF
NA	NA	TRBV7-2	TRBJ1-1	TGTGCCAGCAGCATCCAAGCGAACACTGAAGCTTTCTTT	CASSIQANTEAFF
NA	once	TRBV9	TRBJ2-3	TGTGCCAGCAGCGTAGGCTCTTCTACCACAGATACGCAGTATTTT	CASSVGSSTTDTQYF
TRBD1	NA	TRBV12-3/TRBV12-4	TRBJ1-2	TGTGCCAGCAGTTGGGACAGGGCGTCTGGCTACACCTTC	CASSWDRASGYTF
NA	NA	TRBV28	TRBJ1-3	TGTGCCAGCAGAAGAGGGCCTGGAAACACCATATATTTT	CASRRGPGNTIYF
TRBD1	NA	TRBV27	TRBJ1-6	TGTGCCAGCAGAATTACCCCCGGGACAGGGCAAACACCCCTCCACTTT	CASRITPGTGQTPLHF
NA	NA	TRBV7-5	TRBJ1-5	TGTGTCAGAAGCAATGAAAAGGGACTTAATCAGCCCCAGCATTTT	CVRSNEKGLNQPQHF
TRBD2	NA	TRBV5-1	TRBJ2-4	TGCGCCAGCAGCTTGCGGGGGGTAAGGGCCAAAAACATTCAGTACTTC	CASSLRGVRAKNIQYF
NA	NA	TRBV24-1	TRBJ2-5	TGTGCCACCAGTGACCACTCGGGGGGCGTTTTGACCCAGTACTTC	CATSDHSGGVLTQYF
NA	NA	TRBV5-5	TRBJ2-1	TGTGCCAGCAGCTTTTCGGCCAGGGCCGACTACAATGAGCAGTTCTTC	CASSFSARADYNEQFF
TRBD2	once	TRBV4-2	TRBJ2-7	TGTGCCAGCAGCCGTCAATCTAGCGGGGGCTACGAGCAGTACTTC	CASSRQSSGGYEQYF
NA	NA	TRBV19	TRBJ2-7	TGTGCCAGTAGTATTGGCGGGACAGACTGGGGCCACTACGAGCAGTACTTC	CASSIGGTDWGHYEQYF
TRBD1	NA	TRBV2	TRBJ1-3	TGTGCCAGCAGGAGGGACAGGGTTGGAAACACCATATATTTT	CASRRDRVGNTIYF
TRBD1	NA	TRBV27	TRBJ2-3	TGTGCCAGCAGGGGACAGGGAATCGGGCCCGGCACAGATACGCAGTATTTT	CASRGQGIGPGTDTQYF
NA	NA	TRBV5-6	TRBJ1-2	TGTGCCAGCAGATATCAGGGGACTAACTATGGCTACACCTTC	CASRYQGTNYGYTF
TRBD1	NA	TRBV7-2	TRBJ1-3	TGTGCCAGCAGTCTACAACAGGGGTCTGGAAACACCATATATTTT	CASSLQQGSGNTIYF
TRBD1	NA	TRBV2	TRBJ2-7	TGTGCCAGCGGCTCCGGGACAGCTAACTCCTACGAGCAGTACTTC	CASGSGTANSYEQYF
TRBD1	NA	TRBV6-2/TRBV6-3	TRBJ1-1	TGTGCCAGCAGCTCTCCGGGACAGGGAACTTTCTTT	CASSSPGQGTFF
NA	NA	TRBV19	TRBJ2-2	TGTGCCAAGGTAGCCTGTAGCACCGGGGAGCTGTTTTTT	CAKVACSTGELFF
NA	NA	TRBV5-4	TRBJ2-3	TGTGCCAGCAGCTTTACAGGGAGCGCAGATACGCAGTATTTT	CASSFTGSADTQYF
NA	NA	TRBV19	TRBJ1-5	TGTGCCAGTAGCCTGAACCGGGAGTACAATCAGCCCCAGCATTTT	CASSLNREYNQPQHF
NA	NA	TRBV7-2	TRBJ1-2	TGTGCCAGCAGCCCTAGGCGCGACTATGGCTACACCTTC	CASSPRRDYGYTF
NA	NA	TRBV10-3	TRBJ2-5	TGTGCCATAACCCCGGGACTTGAAGAGACCCAGTACTTC	CAITPGLEETQYF
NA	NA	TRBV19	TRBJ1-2	TGTGCCAGTAGCGGACAGACGCAGGATGGCTACACCTTC	CASSGQTQDGYTF
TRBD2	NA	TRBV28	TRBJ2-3	TGTGCCTCTCAGGGGGGAACTAGCGGGAGGGGTGAAGATACGCAGTATTTT	CASQGGTSGRGEDTQYF
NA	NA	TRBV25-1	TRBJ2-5	TGTGCCAGCAGTGAATACGGGAACCTTCAGGAGACCCAGTACTTC	CASSEYGNLQETQYF
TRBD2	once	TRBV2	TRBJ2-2	TGTGCCAGCAGGAGGGAGGGCCTTGTCGGGGAGCTGTTTTTT	CASRREGLVGELFF
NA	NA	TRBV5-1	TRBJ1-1	TGCGCCAGCAGTTCCGGAGTTAGGAACACTGAAGCTTTCTTT	CASSSGVRNTEAFF
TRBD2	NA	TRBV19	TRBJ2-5	TGTGCCAGTAGGTTAACGACTAGCGGTGGGAAGACCCAGTACTTC	CASRLTTSGGKTQYF
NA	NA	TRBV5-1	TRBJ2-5	TGCGCCAGCACCCTGGGAGTAGCCGGAGGTGCAGAGACCCAGTACTTC	CASTLGVAGGAETQYF
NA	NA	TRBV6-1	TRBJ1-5	TGTGCCAGCAGTGAAAGAGGCCCGGGGGTCGGTAATCAGCCCCAGCATTTT	CASSERGPGVGNQPQHF
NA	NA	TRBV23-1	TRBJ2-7	TGCGCCAGCAGTCCGATGCCGTCTGGGGGGGCGGCAAGAAGGGTTAGCTCCTACGAGCAGTACTTC	CASSPMPSGGAARRVSSYEQYF
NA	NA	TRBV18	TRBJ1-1	TGTGCCAGCTCACCTCCAGGCCCAGGGTTCATCTTT	CASSPPGPGFIF
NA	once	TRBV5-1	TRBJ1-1	TGCGCCAGCTCGGGGAGGAACACTGAAGCTTTCTTT	CASSGRNTEAFF
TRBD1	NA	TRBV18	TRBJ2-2	TGTGCCAGCTCACCCTATGACTCCCCGGGACAGGGCCGTCTCCAGAACACCGGGGAGCTGTTTTTT	CASSPYDSPGQGRLQNTGELFF